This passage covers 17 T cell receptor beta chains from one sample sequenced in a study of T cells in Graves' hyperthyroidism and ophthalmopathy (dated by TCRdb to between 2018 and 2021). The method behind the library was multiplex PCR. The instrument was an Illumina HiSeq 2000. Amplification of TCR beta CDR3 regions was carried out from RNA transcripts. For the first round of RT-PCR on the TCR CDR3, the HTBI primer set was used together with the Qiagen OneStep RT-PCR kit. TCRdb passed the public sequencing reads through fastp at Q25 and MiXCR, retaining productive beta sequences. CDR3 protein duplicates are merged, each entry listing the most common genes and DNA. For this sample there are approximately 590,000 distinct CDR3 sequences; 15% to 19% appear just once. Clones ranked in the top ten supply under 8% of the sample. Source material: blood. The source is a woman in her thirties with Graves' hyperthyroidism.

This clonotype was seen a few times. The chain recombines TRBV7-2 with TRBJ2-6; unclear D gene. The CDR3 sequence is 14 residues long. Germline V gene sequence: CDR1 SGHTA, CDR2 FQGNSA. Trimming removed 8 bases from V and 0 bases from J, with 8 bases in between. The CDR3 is CASLELSGANVLTF. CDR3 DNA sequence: TGTGCCAGCCTGGAGCTCTCTGGGGCCAACGTCCTGACTTTC.

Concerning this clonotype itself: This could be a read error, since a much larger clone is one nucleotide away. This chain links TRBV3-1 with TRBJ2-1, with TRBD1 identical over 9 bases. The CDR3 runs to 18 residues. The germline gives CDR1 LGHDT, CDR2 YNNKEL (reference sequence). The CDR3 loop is CAGSQEIHRDRVYNEQFF. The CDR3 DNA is TGTGCCGGCAGCCAAGAAATTCACCGGGACAGGGTCTACAATGAGCAGTTCTTC.

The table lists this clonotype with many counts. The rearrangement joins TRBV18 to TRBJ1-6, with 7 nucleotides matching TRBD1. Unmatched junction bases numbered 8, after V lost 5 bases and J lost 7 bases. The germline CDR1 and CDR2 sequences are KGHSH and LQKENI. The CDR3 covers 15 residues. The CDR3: CASSIGTVGNSPLHF. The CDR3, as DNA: TGTGCCAGCTCAATTGGGACAGTCGGGAATTCACCCCTCCACTTT.

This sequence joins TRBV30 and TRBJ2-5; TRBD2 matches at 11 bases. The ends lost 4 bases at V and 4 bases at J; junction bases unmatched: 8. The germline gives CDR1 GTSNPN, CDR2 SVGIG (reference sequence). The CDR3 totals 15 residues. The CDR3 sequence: CAWTIAGGPVETQYF. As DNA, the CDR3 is TGTGCCTGGACCATAGCGGGAGGGCCGGTAGAGACCCAGTACTTC.

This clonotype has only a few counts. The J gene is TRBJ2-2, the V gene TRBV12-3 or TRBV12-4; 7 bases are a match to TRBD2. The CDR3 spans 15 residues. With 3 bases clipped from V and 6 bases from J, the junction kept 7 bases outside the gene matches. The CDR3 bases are TGTGCCAGCAGTTTCAACGTGGGGGGGGCCGGGGAGCTGTTTTTT. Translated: CASSFNVGGAGELFF.

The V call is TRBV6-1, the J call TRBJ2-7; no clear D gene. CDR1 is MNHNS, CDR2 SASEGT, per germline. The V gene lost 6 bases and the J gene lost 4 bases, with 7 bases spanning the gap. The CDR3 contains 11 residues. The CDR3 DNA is TGTGCCAGCAGGGAACTGTACGAGCAGTACTTC. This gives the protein CASRELYEQYF.

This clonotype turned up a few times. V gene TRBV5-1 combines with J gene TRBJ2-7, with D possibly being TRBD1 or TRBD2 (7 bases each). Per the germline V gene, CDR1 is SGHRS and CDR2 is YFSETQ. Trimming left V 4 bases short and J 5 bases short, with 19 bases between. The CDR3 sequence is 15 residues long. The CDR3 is CASSRAGQRANEQYF. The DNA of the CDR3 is TGCGCCAGCAGCCGAGCGGGACAGAGGGCCAACGAGCAGTACTTC.

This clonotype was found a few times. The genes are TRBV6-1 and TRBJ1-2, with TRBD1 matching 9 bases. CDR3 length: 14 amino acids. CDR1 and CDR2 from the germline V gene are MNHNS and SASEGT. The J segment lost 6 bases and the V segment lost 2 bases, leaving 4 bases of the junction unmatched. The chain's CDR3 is CASSEPGQGHGYTF. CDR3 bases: TGTGCCAGCAGTGAACCGGGACAGGGACATGGCTACACCTTC.

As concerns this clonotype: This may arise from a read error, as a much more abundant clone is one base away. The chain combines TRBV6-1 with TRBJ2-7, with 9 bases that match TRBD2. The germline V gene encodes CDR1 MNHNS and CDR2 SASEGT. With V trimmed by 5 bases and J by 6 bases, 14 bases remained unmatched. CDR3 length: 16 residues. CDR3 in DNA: TGTGCCAGCAGTCACCCCTTGGCGGGAGGGTTCAGCGAGCAGTACTTC. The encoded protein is CASSHPLAGGFSEQYF.

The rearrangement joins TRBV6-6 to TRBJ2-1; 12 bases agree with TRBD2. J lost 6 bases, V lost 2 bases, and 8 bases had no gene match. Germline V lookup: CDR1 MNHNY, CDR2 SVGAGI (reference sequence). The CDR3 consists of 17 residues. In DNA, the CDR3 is TGTGCCAGCAGTTACGTGGGACTAGCGGGCAAAGTCAATGAGCAGTTCTTC. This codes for CASSYVGLAGKVNEQFF.

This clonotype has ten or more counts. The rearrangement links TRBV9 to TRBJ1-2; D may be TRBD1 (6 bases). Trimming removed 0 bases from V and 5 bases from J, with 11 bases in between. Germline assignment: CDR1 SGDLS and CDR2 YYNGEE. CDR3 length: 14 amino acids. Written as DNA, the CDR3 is TGTGCCAGCAGCGTAGATACAGGGCGGTATGGCTACACCTTC. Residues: CASSVDTGRYGYTF.

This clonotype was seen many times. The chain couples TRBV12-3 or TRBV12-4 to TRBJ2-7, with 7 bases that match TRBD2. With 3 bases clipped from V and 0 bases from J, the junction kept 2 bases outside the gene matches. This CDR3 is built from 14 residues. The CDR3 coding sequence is TGTGCCAGCAGTTTCGAGCGGGACTCCTACGAGCAGTACTTC. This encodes CASSFERDSYEQYF.

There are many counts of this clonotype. CDR3 region: CASSLTGLDFYEQYF. CDR3 nucleotides: TGCGCCAGCAGCTTGACGGGACTAGACTTCTACGAGCAGTACTTC. The chain has TRBV5-1 and TRBJ2-7; 8 bases are shared with TRBD2. The germline gives CDR1 SGHRS, CDR2 YFSETQ. V dropped 1 base and J dropped 3; count of bases not matched to a gene: 6. This CDR3 contains 15 residues. Complete variable domain (other parts from reference TRBV5-1 and TRBJ2-7): KAGVTQTPRYLIKTRGQQVTLSCSPISGHRSVSWYQQTPGQGLQFLFEYFSETQRNKGNFPGRFSGRQFSNSRSEMNVSTLELGDSALYLCASSLTGLDFYEQYFGPGTRLTVT.

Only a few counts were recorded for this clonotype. Here the CDR3 DNA reads TGTGCCAGCAGTCGACCCAGAATCCGGGACAGGAACACCGGGGAGCTGTTTTTT. This encodes CASSRPRIRDRNTGELFF. The gene calls are TRBV28 and TRBJ2-2; TRBD1 matches 7 bases. This CDR3 has 18 amino acids. Germline V gene sequence: CDR1 MDHEN, CDR2 SYDVKM. Germline trimming cut 5 bases from V and 1 base from J; bases unmatched to any gene: 13.

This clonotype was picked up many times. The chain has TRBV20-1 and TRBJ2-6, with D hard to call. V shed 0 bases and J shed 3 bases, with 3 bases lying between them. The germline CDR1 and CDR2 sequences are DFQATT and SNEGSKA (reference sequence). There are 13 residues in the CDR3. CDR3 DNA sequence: TGCAGTGCTAGAGAAGGTGGGGCCAACGTCCTGACTTTC. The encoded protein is CSAREGGANVLTF.

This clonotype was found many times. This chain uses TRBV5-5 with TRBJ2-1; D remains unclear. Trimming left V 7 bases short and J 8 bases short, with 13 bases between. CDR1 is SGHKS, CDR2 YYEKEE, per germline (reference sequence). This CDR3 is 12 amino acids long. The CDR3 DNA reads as TGTGCCAGCGCACGATGGTACGATGAGCAGTTCTTC. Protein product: CASARWYDEQFF.

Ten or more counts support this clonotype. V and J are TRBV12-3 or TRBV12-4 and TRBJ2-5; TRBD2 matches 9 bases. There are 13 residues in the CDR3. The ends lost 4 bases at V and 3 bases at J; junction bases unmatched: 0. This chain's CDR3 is CASSWTSEETQYF. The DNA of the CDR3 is TGTGCCAGCAGTTGGACTAGCGAAGAGACCCAGTACTTC.